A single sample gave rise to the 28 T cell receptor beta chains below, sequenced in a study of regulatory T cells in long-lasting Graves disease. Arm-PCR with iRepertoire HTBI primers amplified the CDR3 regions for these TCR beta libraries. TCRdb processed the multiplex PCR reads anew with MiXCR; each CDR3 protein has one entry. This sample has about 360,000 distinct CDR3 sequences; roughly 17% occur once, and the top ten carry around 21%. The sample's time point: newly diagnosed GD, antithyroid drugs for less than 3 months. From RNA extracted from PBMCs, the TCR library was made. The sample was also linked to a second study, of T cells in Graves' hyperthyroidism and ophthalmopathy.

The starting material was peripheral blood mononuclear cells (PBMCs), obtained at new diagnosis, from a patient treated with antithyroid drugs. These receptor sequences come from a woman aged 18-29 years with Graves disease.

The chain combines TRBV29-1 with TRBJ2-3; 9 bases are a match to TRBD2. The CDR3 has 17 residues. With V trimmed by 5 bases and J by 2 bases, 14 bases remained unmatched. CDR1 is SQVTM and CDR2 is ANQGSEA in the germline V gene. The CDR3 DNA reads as TGCAGCGTTCGACTATATATGACTAGCGGATACACAGATACGCAGTATTTT. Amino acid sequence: CSVRLYMTSGYTDTQYF.

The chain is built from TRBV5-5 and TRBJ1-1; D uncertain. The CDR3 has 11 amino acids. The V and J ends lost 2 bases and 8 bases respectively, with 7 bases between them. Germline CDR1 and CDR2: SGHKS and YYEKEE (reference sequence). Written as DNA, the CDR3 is TGTGCCAGCAGCTTCATAGGGGAAGCTTTCTTT. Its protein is CASSFIGEAFF.

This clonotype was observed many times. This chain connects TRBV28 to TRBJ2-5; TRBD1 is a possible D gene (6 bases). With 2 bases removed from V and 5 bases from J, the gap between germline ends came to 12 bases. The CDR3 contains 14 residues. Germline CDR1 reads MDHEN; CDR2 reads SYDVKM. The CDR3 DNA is TGTGCCAGCAGTTTAATGGATCAGGGGGAGACCCAGTACTTC. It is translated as CASSLMDQGETQYF.

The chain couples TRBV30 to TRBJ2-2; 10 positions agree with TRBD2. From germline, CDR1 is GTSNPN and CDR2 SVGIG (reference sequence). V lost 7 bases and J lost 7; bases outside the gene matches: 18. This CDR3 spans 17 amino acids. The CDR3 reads CAYEPRTSGGSGGELFF. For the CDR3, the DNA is TGTGCCTACGAGCCTCGGACTAGCGGTGGGAGTGGCGGGGAGCTGTTTTTT.

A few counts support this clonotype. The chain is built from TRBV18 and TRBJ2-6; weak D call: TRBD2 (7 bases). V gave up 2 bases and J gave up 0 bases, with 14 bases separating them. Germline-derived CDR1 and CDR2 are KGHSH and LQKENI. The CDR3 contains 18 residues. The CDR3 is CASSPFGGPPSGANVLTF. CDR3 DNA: TGTGCCAGCTCACCATTCGGGGGGCCTCCCTCTGGGGCCAACGTCCTGACTTTC.

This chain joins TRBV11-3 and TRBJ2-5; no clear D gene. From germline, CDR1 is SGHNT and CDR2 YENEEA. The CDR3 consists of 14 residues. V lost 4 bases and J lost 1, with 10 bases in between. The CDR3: CASSYGRPQETQYF. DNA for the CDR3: TGTGCCAGCAGCTACGGACGGCCCCAAGAGACCCAGTACTTC.

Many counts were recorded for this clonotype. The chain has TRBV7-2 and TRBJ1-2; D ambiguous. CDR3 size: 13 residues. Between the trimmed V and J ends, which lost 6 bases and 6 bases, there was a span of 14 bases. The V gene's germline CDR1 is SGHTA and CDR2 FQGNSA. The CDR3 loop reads CASRADGENGYTF. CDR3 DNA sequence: TGTGCCAGCAGGGCGGACGGAGAAAATGGCTACACCTTC. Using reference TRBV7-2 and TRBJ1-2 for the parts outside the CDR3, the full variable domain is GAGVSQSPSNKVTEKGKDVELRCDPISGHTALYWYRQSLGQGLEFLIYFQGNSAPDKSGLPSDRFSAERTGGSVSTLTIQRTQQEDSAVYLCASRADGENGYTFGSGTRLTVV.

DNA of the CDR3: TGTGCCAGCAGTGGACGACTACTAGCGGGAGACCTCGGGGAGCTGTTTTTT. Its protein product is CASSGRLLAGDLGELFF. The chain joins TRBV6-1 to TRBJ2-2, with 11 bases fitting TRBD2. Germline V lookup: CDR1 MNHNS, CDR2 SASEGT. The CDR3 spans 17 residues. V dropped 4 bases and J dropped 7; count of bases not matched to a gene: 11.

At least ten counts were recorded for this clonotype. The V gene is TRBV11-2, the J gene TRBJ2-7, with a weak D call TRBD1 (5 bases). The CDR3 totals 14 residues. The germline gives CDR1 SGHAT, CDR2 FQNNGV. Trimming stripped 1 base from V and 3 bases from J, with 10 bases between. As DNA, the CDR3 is TGTGCCAGCAGCTTAGCTCCAGGGCTCTACGAGCAGTACTTC. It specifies CASSLAPGLYEQYF.

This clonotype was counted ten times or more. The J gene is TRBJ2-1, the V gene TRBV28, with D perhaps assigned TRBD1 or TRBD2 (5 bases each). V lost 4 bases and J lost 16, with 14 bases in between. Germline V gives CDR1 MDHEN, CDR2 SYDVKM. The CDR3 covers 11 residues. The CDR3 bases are TGTGCCAGCAGTTCTAAGAGGGGAAATTTCTTC. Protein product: CASSSKRGNFF.

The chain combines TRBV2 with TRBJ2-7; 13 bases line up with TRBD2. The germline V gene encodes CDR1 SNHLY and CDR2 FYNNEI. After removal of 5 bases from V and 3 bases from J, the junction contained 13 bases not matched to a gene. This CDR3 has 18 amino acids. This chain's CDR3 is CASSKPTGTSGANYEQYF. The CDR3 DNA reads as TGTGCCAGCAGTAAACCCACCGGGACTAGCGGGGCGAACTACGAGCAGTACTTC.

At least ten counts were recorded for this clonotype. Written as DNA, the CDR3 is TGCGCCAGCAGCTTGGCCGTGGGCGGGAGGAGGGTTTTGGACACTGAAGCTTTCTTT. Translation: CASSLAVGGRRVLDTEAFF. V and J are TRBV5-1 and TRBJ1-1; no definite D call. Trimming removed 0 bases at V and 3 bases at J, with 24 bases between. The CDR3 loop spans 19 amino acids. Germline V lookup: CDR1 SGHRS, CDR2 YFSETQ. Full variable domain (rest looked up from reference TRBV5-1 and TRBJ1-1): KAGVTQTPRYLIKTRGQQVTLSCSPISGHRSVSWYQQTPGQGLQFLFEYFSETQRNKGNFPGRFSGRQFSNSRSEMNVSTLELGDSALYLCASSLAVGGRRVLDTEAFFGQGTRLTVV.

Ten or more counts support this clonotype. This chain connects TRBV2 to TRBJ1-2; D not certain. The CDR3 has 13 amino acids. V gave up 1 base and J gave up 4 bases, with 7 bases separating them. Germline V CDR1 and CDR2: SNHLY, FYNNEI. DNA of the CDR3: TGTGCCAGCAGTGAAGGACGGGGCTATGGCTACACCTTC. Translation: CASSEGRGYGYTF.

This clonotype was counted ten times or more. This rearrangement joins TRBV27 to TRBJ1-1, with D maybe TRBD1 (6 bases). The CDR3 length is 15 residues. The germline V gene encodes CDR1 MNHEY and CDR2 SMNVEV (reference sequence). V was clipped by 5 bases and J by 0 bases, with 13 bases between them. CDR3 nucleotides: TGTGCCAGCAGTAAGGAAGGGGGGGTGAACACTGAAGCTTTCTTT. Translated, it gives CASSKEGGVNTEAFF.

The CDR3: CASSSGGHEAFF. The DNA for the CDR3 is TGTGCCAGCAGTTCTGGCGGACATGAAGCTTTCTTT. This chain joins TRBV6-5 and TRBJ1-1, with D maybe TRBD1 (5 bases). The germline CDR1 and CDR2 sequences are MNHEY and SVGAGI. V was clipped by 4 bases and J by 7 bases, with 10 bases between them. The CDR3 spans 12 residues.

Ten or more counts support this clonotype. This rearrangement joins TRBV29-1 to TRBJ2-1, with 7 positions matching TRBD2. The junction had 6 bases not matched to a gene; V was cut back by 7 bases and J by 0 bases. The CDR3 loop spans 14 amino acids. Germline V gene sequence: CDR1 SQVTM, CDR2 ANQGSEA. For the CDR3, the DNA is TGCAGCGCCACCGGGACTAACTCCTACAATGAGCAGTTCTTC. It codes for CSATGTNSYNEQFF.

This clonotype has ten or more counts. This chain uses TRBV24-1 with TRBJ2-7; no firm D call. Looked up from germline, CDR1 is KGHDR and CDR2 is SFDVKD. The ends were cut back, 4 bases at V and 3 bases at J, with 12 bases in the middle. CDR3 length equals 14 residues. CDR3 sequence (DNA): TGTGCCACCAGTGACCGAGGTACCTACTACGAGCAGTACTTC. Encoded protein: CATSDRGTYYEQYF.

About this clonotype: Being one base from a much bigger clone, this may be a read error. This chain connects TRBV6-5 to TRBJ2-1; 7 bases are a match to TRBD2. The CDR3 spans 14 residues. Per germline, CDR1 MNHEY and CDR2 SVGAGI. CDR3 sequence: CASSYSSGYNEQLF. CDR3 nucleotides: TGTGCCAGCAGTTATTCTAGCGGATACAATGAGCAGCTCTTC.

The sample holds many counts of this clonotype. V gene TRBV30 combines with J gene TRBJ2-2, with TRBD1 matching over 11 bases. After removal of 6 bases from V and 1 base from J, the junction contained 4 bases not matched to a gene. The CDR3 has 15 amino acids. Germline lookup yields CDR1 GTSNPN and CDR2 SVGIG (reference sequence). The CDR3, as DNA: TGTGCCTGCACGGACAGGGGGCGGAACACCGGGGAGCTGTTTTTT. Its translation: CACTDRGRNTGELFF.

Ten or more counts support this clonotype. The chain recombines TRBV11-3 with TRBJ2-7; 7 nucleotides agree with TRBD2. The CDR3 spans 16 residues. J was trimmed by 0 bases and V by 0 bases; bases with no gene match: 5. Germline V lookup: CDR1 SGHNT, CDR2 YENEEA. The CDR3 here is CASSLEKGGGSYEQYF. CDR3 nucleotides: TGTGCCAGCAGCTTAGAAAAGGGCGGGGGCTCCTACGAGCAGTACTTC. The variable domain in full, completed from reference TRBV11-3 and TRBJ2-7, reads EAGVVQSPRYKIIEKKQPVAFWCNPISGHNTLYWYLQNLGQGPELLIRYENEEAVDDSQLPKDRFSAERLKGVDSTLKIQPAELGDSAVYLCASSLEKGGGSYEQYFGPGTRLTVT.

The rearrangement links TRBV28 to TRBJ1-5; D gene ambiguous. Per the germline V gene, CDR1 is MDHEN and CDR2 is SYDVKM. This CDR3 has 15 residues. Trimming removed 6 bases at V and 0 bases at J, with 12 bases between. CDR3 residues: CASSSGRGSNQPQHF. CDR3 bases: TGTGCCAGCAGCAGCGGACGGGGTAGCAATCAGCCCCAGCATTTT. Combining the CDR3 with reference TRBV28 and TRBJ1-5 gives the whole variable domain DVKVTQSSRYLVKRTGEKVFLECVQDMDHENMFWYRQDPGLGLRLIYFSYDVKMKEKGDIPEGYSVSREKKERFSLILESASTNQTSMYLCASSSGRGSNQPQHFGDGTRLSIL.

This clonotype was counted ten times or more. CDR3 protein: CATSRARAQNEKLFF. DNA of the CDR3: TGTGCCACCAGCAGAGCCAGGGCGCAAAATGAAAAACTGTTTTTT. This chain uses TRBV15 with TRBJ1-4; D is possibly TRBD1 (5 bases). The CDR3 covers 15 residues. Germline CDR1 LNHNV, CDR2 YYDKDF (reference sequence). Trimming left V 1 base short and J 5 bases short, with 11 bases between.

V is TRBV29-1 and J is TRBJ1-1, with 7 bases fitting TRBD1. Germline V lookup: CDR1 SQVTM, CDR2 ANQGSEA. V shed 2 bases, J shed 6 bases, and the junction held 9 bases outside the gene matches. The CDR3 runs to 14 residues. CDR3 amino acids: CSVERGDRGAEAFF. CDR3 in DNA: TGCAGCGTTGAACGGGGGGACAGAGGAGCTGAAGCTTTCTTT. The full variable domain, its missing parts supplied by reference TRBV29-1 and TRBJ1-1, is SAVISQKPSRDICQRGTSLTIQCQVDSQVTMMFWYRQQPGQSLTLIATANQGSEATYESGFVIDKFPISRPNLTFSTLTVSNMSPEDSSIYLCSVERGDRGAEAFFGQGTRLTVV.

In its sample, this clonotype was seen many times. DNA for the CDR3: TGTGCCAGCAGCAACCTGGGACAGAGGTACGAGCAGTACTTC. Encoded protein: CASSNLGQRYEQYF. This rearrangement joins TRBV28 to TRBJ2-7; TRBD1 matches 7 bases. The length of the CDR3 is 14 residues. V shed 6 bases, J shed 4 bases, and the junction held 9 bases outside the gene matches. CDR1 MDHEN and CDR2 SYDVKM come from the germline V gene.

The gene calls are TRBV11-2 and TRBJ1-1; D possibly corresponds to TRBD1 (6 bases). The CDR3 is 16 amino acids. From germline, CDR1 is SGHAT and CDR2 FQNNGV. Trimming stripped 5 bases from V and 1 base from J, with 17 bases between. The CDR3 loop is CASSLGYPGQNTEAFF. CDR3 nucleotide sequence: TGTGCCAGCAGCCTAGGATATCCGGGACAGAACACTGAAGCTTTCTTT.

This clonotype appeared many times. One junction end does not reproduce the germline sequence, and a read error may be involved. The CDR3 protein is CASSLATGPGANVLTF. CDR3 nucleotide sequence: TGTGCTAGCAGCTTAGCGACAGGGCCTGGGGCCAACGTCCTGACTTTC. V gene TRBV7-7 combines with J gene TRBJ2-6, with 7 bases lining up with TRBD1. Germline CDR1 SSHAT, CDR2 FNYEAQ (reference sequence). This CDR3 spans 16 amino acids.

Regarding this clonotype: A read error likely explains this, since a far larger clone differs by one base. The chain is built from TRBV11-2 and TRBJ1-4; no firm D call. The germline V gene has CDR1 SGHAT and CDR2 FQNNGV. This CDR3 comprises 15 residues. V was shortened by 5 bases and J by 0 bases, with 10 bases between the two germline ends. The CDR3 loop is CASSADFATNEKLFF. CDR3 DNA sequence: TGTGCCAGCAGCGCCGACTTCGCAACTAATGAAAAACTGTTTTTT.

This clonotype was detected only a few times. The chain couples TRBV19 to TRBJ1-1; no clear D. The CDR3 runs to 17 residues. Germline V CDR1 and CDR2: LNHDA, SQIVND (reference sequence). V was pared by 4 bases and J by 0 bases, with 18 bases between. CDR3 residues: CASSTHGKTSMNTEAFF. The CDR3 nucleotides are TGTGCCAGTAGTACCCACGGCAAGACCAGTATGAACACTGAAGCTTTCTTT.